Sequencing of this T cell receptor beta chain was carried out in a study of blood T cells in healthy people across ages. General study findings and limits: It was the long-lived donors that had more naive CD4+ cells and higher diversity than aged donors. Older age went with lower TCR beta diversity per million T cells, in a roughly linear way.

A sample-barcoded 5' primer and a J-beta primer mix were used in a second PCR of roughly 6 to 11 cycles. Tagging of each cDNA molecule was performed by a template-switch adaptor with 12 random nucleotides. TCRdb fed the 5' RACE reads into MiXCR, producing one record per CDR3 protein. The table has over 550,000 distinct CDR3 sequences, about 30% seen once. Concerning this clonotype itself: Antigen specificity is unknown. The junction differs from germline at one of its ends, possibly a read error.

About 9.9 milliliters of peripheral blood were drawn from each donor. Germline V CDR1 and CDR2: DFQATT, SNEGSKA (reference sequence). This CDR3 has 14 amino acids. This rearrangement joins TRBV20-1 to TRBJ2-7; tentatively, D is TRBD1 (6 bases). This sequence was found in a woman older than 75 in good health. The material sequenced was blood. The CDR3: CSAGEVQGAYEQYF. The CDR3 DNA reads TGCAGTGCTGGAGAGGTACAGGGCGCCTACGAGCAGTACTTC.